The 12 T cell receptor beta chains below come from one sample, sequenced in a study of beta chain features in type 1 diabetes. Expressed TCRB transcripts were sequenced because the entire RNA isolate underwent reverse transcription. Clones were sequenced by immunoSEQ multiplex PCR, and TCRdb holds only the in-frame ones, with some missing. Of 450,000 to 600,000 clones in the sample, around 28% were seen once. Source material: naive CD4+ T cells from blood. These receptor sequences come from a man aged 18 to 29 in good health.

This clone has a handful of counts. The chain recombines TRBV7-9 with TRBJ2-1; 9 bases align to TRBD2. The V gene end was trimmed by 5 bases and the J gene end by 5 bases; junction bases not matched to a gene: 10. The CDR3 contains 16 residues. CDR1 is SEHNR, CDR2 FQNEAQ, per germline (reference sequence). This CDR3 reads CASSPRLVAGDNEQFF. CDR3 DNA sequence: TGTGCCAGCAGCCCCCGTCTGGTAGCGGGGGACAATGAGCAGTTCTTC.

The chain carries TRBV2 and TRBJ2-5, with a weak D call TRBD1 (5 bases). The length of the CDR3 is 13 residues. Germline V gives CDR1 SNHLY, CDR2 FYNNEI. V was trimmed by 8 bases and J by 5 bases, leaving 15 bases between them. The CDR3, as DNA: TGTGCCAGCCAGAGTCTCCCAGGGGAGACCCAGTACTTC. Translating gives CASQSLPGETQYF. The whole variable domain, remainder taken from reference TRBV2 and TRBJ2-5, is EPEVTQTPSHQVTQMGQEVILRCVPISNHLYFYWYRQILGQKVEFLVSFYNNEISEKSEIFDDQFSVERPDGSNFTLKIRSTKLEDSAMYFCASQSLPGETQYFGPGTRLLVL.

V is TRBV29-1 and J is TRBJ2-1, with D unresolved. The germline gives CDR1 SQVTM, CDR2 ANQGSEA. The V end lost 5 bases, the J end lost 4 bases, and 6 bases lay between the germline ends. The CDR3 has 11 amino acids. CDR3 in amino acids: CSVLGYNEQFF. In nucleotides, the CDR3 is TGCAGCGTTCTAGGTTACAATGAGCAGTTCTTC.

This chain links TRBV5-1 with TRBJ2-5, with D perhaps TRBD1 (5 bases). V was pared by 0 bases and J by 4 bases, with 10 bases between. The CDR3 loop spans 14 amino acids. CDR1 is SGHRS, CDR2 YFSETQ, per germline. CDR3 residues: CASSLASGAETQYF. In DNA form, the CDR3 reads TGCGCCAGCAGCTTGGCCAGTGGGGCAGAGACCCAGTACTTC.

This rearrangement joins TRBV7-2 to TRBJ1-2; TRBD1 might be the D (5 bases). This CDR3 is 14 amino acids long. Trimming shortened V by 4 bases and J by 1 base, and 10 bases separated the two germline ends. CDR1 is SGHTA, CDR2 FQGNSA, per germline. Here the CDR3 reads CASSWGPLNYGYTF. The CDR3 DNA is TGTGCCAGCAGCTGGGGACCGCTTAACTATGGCTACACCTTC.

On this clone: The sample contains more than one DNA sequence encoding this CDR3. This sequence joins TRBV5-1 and TRBJ2-1; TRBD2 might be the D (6 bases). The CDR3 is 15 residues long. Trimming left V 0 bases short and J 0 bases short, with 7 bases between. Germline CDR1 reads SGHRS; CDR2 reads YFSETQ. For the CDR3, the DNA is TGCGCCAGCAGCTTGGAGGGAGGCTCCTACAATGAGCAGTTCTTC. This translates into CASSLEGGSYNEQFF.

Regarding this clone: This sample includes further DNA sequences coding for the same CDR3. The V and J genes are TRBV7-9 and TRBJ2-3; D remains ambiguous. The V end lost 4 bases, the J end lost 3 bases, and 2 bases lay between the germline ends. This CDR3 has 11 residues. Germline CDR1 reads SEHNR; CDR2 reads FQNEAQ (reference sequence). CDR3 protein: CASSYTDTQYF. The CDR3 bases are TGTGCCAGCAGCTATACAGATACGCAGTATTTT.

To note about this clone: This CDR3 is also generated by other DNA sequences in the sample. This sequence joins TRBV5-1 and TRBJ2-5; D is undetermined. Germline assignment: CDR1 SGHRS and CDR2 YFSETQ. The CDR3 totals 12 residues. With 2 bases removed from V and 5 bases from J, the gap between germline ends came to 7 bases. CDR3 protein: CASSFLRETQYF. The CDR3 DNA reads as TGCGCCAGCAGCTTCTTGAGGGAGACCCAGTACTTC. Full variable domain (rest looked up from reference TRBV5-1 and TRBJ2-5): KAGVTQTPRYLIKTRGQQVTLSCSPISGHRSVSWYQQTPGQGLQFLFEYFSETQRNKGNFPGRFSGRQFSNSRSEMNVSTLELGDSALYLCASSFLRETQYFGPGTRLLVL.

The sample holds a few counts of this clone. V and J are TRBV11-2 and TRBJ2-5; D is perhaps TRBD2 (6 bases). The V end lost 4 bases, the J end lost 4 bases, and 16 bases lay between the germline ends. Germline V CDR1 and CDR2: SGHAT, FQNNGV. The CDR3 contains 15 residues. CDR3 residues: CASSSGTSTRETQYF. CDR3 DNA sequence: TGTGCCAGCAGCTCTGGGACTTCCACTAGAGAGACCCAGTACTTC.

The rearrangement joins TRBV6-5 to TRBJ2-1, with D perhaps matching TRBD1 or TRBD2 (5 bases each). V was shortened by 0 bases and J by 3 bases, with 12 bases between the two germline ends. CDR1 and CDR2 from the germline V gene are MNHEY and SVGAGI. The CDR3 consists of 16 residues. DNA of the CDR3: TGTGCCAGCAGTTACTCTCCGAGGGGAAACTACAATGAGCAGTTCTTC. Translated: CASSYSPRGNYNEQFF.

This rearrangement joins TRBV5-1 to TRBJ2-5, with TRBD2 identical over 9 bases. After removal of 5 bases from V and 2 bases from J, the junction contained 10 bases not matched to a gene. This CDR3 comprises 16 residues. CDR1 SGHRS and CDR2 YFSETQ come from the germline V gene. The DNA for the CDR3 is TGCGCCAGCAGAGCTAGCGGGACGGGACCACAAGAGACCCAGTACTTC. Its translation: CASRASGTGPQETQYF.

This sequence joins TRBV23-1 and TRBJ1-1; no definite D call. TRBV23-1 belongs to the ORF category, with a function that is uncertain. The CDR3 sequence is 12 residues long. The V end was cut by 0 bases, the J end by 7 bases, with 6 bases between. The CDR3: CASSQSASEAFF. In DNA, the CDR3 is TGCGCCAGCAGTCAATCGGCCAGTGAAGCTTTCTTT.